The 16 T cell receptor beta chains below all came from one sample that was sequenced in a study of T-cell reconstitution after alpha-beta-depleted transplantation in children. Unique molecular identifiers were built into the TCRbeta library. TCRdb analysed the PCR reads with MiXCR anew, one entry per CDR3 protein. Found here are some 600,000 distinct CDR3 sequences, under 15% of them singletons; the top ten hold around 2.2%. Specimen: PBMCs, mostly from graft donor cells, collected 360 days after TCRalphabeta/CD19-depleted stem cell transplant. These TCRs come from a male patient younger than 18 who had a stem cell transplant for acute myeloid leukemia, so the T cells may come from the graft donor.

The rearrangement uses TRBV20-1 and TRBJ1-1, with 7 bases matching TRBD1. Germline CDR1 is DFQATT and CDR2 is SNEGSKA (reference sequence). This CDR3 has 15 amino acids. Losses at the gene ends were 0 bases for V and 6 bases for J; bases not matched to a gene: 10. The CDR3 spells CSARETGTTLAEAFF. CDR3 coding DNA: TGCAGTGCTAGAGAGACAGGGACCACCTTAGCTGAAGCTTTCTTT.

Many counts were recorded for this clonotype. The chain is built from TRBV20-1 and TRBJ1-5, with 7 bases matching TRBD1. Germline V CDR1 and CDR2: DFQATT, SNEGSKA (reference sequence). Trimming at V came to 3 bases and at J to 2 bases, leaving 4 bases not matched to a gene. This CDR3 is 14 amino acids long. DNA for the CDR3: TGCAGTGCTAGGTACGACAGGGGCAATCAGCCCCAGCATTTT. This translates into CSARYDRGNQPQHF.

The rearrangement joins TRBV6-5 to TRBJ1-1; 8 nucleotides align to TRBD1. Losses at the gene ends were 5 bases for V and 0 bases for J; bases not matched to a gene: 8. CDR1 is MNHEY and CDR2 is SVGAGI in the germline V gene. CDR3 length: 16 residues. The CDR3 sequence: CASSHGQGWLNTEAFF. The DNA for the CDR3 is TGTGCCAGCAGTCACGGACAGGGATGGTTGAACACTGAAGCTTTCTTT.

This clonotype came up a few times. The chain carries TRBV6-2 or TRBV6-3 and TRBJ2-5; D is undetermined. The V end lost 2 bases, the J end lost 0 bases, and 16 bases lay between the germline ends. Germline V gene lookup returns CDR1 MNHEY and CDR2 SVGEGT. The CDR3 loop spans 17 amino acids. CDR3 protein: CASSYPTMASYQETQYF. CDR3 bases: TGTGCCAGCAGTTACCCTACCATGGCCAGTTACCAAGAGACCCAGTACTTC.

The rearrangement uses TRBV27 and TRBJ2-7, with 9 positions matching TRBD1. The CDR3 has 14 amino acids. Germline V gene data show CDR1 as MNHEY and CDR2 as SMNVEV (reference sequence). V lost 7 bases and J lost 5; bases outside the gene matches: 9. Written as DNA, the CDR3 is TGTGCCAGCAACCGTCCCGGGACAGGGCACGAGCAGTACTTC. It is translated as CASNRPGTGHEQYF.

This clonotype was counted many times. The chain employs TRBV6-5 and TRBJ2-3; D perhaps matches TRBD1 (5 bases). Germline-derived CDR1 and CDR2 are MNHEY and SVGAGI. V gave up 0 bases and J gave up 4 bases, with 11 bases separating them. This CDR3 has 15 amino acids. CDR3 residues: CASSYSATVSDTQYF. DNA of the CDR3: TGTGCCAGCAGTTACTCCGCGACAGTCTCAGATACGCAGTATTTT.

This clonotype showed up many times. J is TRBJ2-7 and V is TRBV12-3 or TRBV12-4; maybe TRBD2 (6 bases). Trimming stripped 5 bases from V and 2 bases from J, with 10 bases between. The CDR3 runs to 13 residues. This CDR3 reads CASSAAGPYEQYF. The CDR3 DNA sequence: TGTGCCAGCAGTGCGGCGGGACCCTACGAGCAGTACTTC.

The rearrangement uses TRBV7-9 and TRBJ2-7; tentatively, D is TRBD1 (6 bases). Germline CDR1 reads SEHNR; CDR2 reads FQNEAQ (reference sequence). The length of the CDR3 is 15 residues. V shed 1 base and J shed 3 bases, with 13 bases lying between them. The CDR3 protein is CASSLEGVRSYEQYF. In DNA form, the CDR3 reads TGTGCCAGCAGCTTAGAGGGGGTCAGGAGCTACGAGCAGTACTTC. The variable domain in full, completed from reference TRBV7-9 and TRBJ2-7, reads DTGVSQNPRHKITKRGQNVTFRCDPISEHNRLYWYRQTLGQGPEFLTYFQNEAQLEKSRLLSDRFSAERPKGSFSTLEIQRTEQGDSAMYLCASSLEGVRSYEQYFGPGTRLTVT.

The V gene is TRBV10-3, the J gene TRBJ1-2; TRBD1 aligns across 8 bases. This CDR3 is 15 amino acids long. Germline V gives CDR1 ENHRY, CDR2 SYGVKD. J gave up 0 bases and V 4 bases, and 4 bases lay outside the gene matches. The CDR3 spells CAISGTGNPNYGYTF. CDR3 DNA: TGTGCCATCAGTGGGACAGGGAACCCTAACTATGGCTACACCTTC.

This clonotype was detected only a few times. The chain employs TRBV7-3 and TRBJ2-2; 12 bases agree with TRBD2. V lost 5 bases and J lost 4; bases outside the gene matches: 5. This CDR3 is 16 amino acids long. Germline V CDR1 and CDR2: SGHTA, FQGTGA. The CDR3 DNA follows: TGTGCCAGCAGCCCGTGGACTAGCGGGACCACCGGGGAGCTGTTTTTT. Its protein is CASSPWTSGTTGELFF.

This clonotype has a handful of counts. V gene TRBV19 combines with J gene TRBJ2-2; TRBD2 aligns across 7 bases. V lost 1 base and J lost 2; bases outside the gene matches: 1. The germline CDR1 and CDR2 sequences are LNHDA and SQIVND (reference sequence). The CDR3 runs 15 residues. The CDR3 region is CASSIGDYNTGELFF. The CDR3 DNA follows: TGTGCCAGTAGTATAGGGGACTACAACACCGGGGAGCTGTTTTTT.

This chain connects TRBV6-2 or TRBV6-3 to TRBJ2-7; D perhaps matches TRBD1 (6 bases). The CDR3 contains 12 residues. Germline V gene data show CDR1 as MNHEY and CDR2 as SVGEGT. Trimming removed 4 bases from V and 3 bases from J, with 7 bases in between. CDR3 amino acids: CASSWTVYEQYF. The CDR3, as DNA: TGTGCCAGCAGTTGGACAGTCTACGAGCAGTACTTC.

This clonotype has more than one count but fewer than ten. V usage is TRBV28 and J usage is TRBJ2-2; 11 bases align to TRBD2. The CDR3 contains 16 residues. CDR1 is MDHEN, CDR2 SYDVKM, per germline. J gave up 1 base and V 6 bases, and 4 bases lay outside the gene matches. Here the CDR3 reads CASREGLAENTGELFF. The CDR3 DNA reads TGTGCCAGCAGAGAGGGACTAGCGGAGAACACCGGGGAGCTGTTTTTT.

This clonotype was seen only once. This chain joins TRBV12-3 or TRBV12-4 and TRBJ1-2; D remains unclear. CDR3 length: 11 amino acids. V dropped 7 bases and J dropped 8 bases, with 11 bases sitting between them. Here the CDR3 reads CASNRRGGYTF. CDR3 in DNA: TGTGCCAGCAACCGAAGAGGAGGCTACACCTTC.

Concerning this clonotype itself: At one boundary the junction diverges from the germline segment, which might be a read error. V is TRBV7-9 and J is TRBJ1-2, with TRBD1 as a possible D gene (5 bases). The CDR3 length is 17 residues. CDR1 is SEHNR and CDR2 is FQNEAQ in the germline V gene (reference sequence). CDR3 amino acids: CSSSLDFRLTGFYGYTF. The CDR3 region has the DNA TGTTCCAGCAGCTTGGACTTCCGCTTAACAGGTTTCTATGGCTACACCTTC.

The rearrangement links TRBV20-1 to TRBJ2-1, with 16 nucleotides matching TRBD2. Germline-derived CDR1 and CDR2 are DFQATT and SNEGSKA (reference sequence). J lost 6 bases, V lost 3 bases, and 2 bases had no gene match. The CDR3 contains 15 residues. The DNA for the CDR3 is TGCAGTGCTAGGGGGACTAGCGGGAGGGTCAATGAGCAGTTCTTC. Protein product: CSARGTSGRVNEQFF.